The rows below give T cell receptor beta chains drawn from one sample of a study of blood T cells in healthy people across ages. Via MiXCR, TCRdb re-called the 5' RACE reads, giving one row per CDR3 protein. The table records over 1,500,000 distinct CDR3 sequences, about 39% of them present only once. The sequenced sample consisted of blood. Every receptor here comes from a human donor in good health. Both conserved end residues are part of each CDR3. D genes are given only for firm matches. Not all rows give a size; the values are once, few, many and, for expanded clones, a class.

-,TRBJ2-1,few,TRBV29-1,TGCAGCGTTGCTTTCTCGTACAATGAGCAGTTCTTC,CSVAFSYNEQFF
-,TRBJ1-5,few,TRBV20-1,TGCAGTGCTAGGGGGTGGGGGAGGGGATATCAGCCCCAGCATTTT,CSARGWGRGYQPQHF
-,TRBJ2-5,once,TRBV7-2,TGTGCCAGCAGCTTAGATAACAGGAGGCAAGAGACCCAGTACTTC,CASSLDNRRQETQYF
TRBD1,TRBJ2-7,-,TRBV29-1,TGCAGCGTTGAAGCCTGGGACAGGGGGTTTGTTGGGCAGTACTTC,CSVEAWDRGFVGQYF
-,TRBJ2-3,-,TRBV4-3,TGCGCCGGCAGCCAGGCCCCGGGACTTCCGACAGATACGCAGTATTTT,CAGSQAPGLPTDTQYF
TRBD2,TRBJ2-3,-,TRBV7-3,TGTGCCAGCAGCGTCACGGGACTATCGGGAGATACGCAGTATTTT,CASSVTGLSGDTQYF
TRBD1,TRBJ2-1,-,TRBV5-5,TGTGCCAGCAGCATACGGGACAGGGGAAATGAGCAGTTCTTC,CASSIRDRGNEQFF
-,TRBJ2-7,few,TRBV28,TGTGCCAGCAGCCTGTCCGCCGGGGTCTACGAGCAGTACTTC,CASSLSAGVYEQYF
-,TRBJ1-6,-,TRBV6-5,TGTGCCAGCAGTTACTCGAGGGGTTCACCCTTCCACTTT,CASSYSRGSPFHF
-,TRBJ2-1,-,TRBV14,TGTGCCAGCACCCCTCCTTGGGGCGGGCGCTACAATGAGCAGTTCTTC,CASTPPWGGRYNEQFF
TRBD1,TRBJ2-4,few,TRBV13,TGTGCCAGCAGCTCCATTCGGGACAGTACTTCTTCCAAGCAGTACTTC,CASSSIRDSTSSKQYF
-,TRBJ2-2,-,TRBV7-3,TGTGCCAGCAGCCCCTCGGGGGGCATCACCGGGGAGCTGTTTTTT,CASSPSGGITGELFF
TRBD2,TRBJ2-5,-,TRBV7-6,TGTGCCAGCAGCTTTGGTAGCGGGGTAGGCGAGACCCAGTACTTC,CASSFGSGVGETQYF
-,TRBJ1-2,few,TRBV5-5,TGTGCCAGCAGCTCCCCTATGGGCGCGGACTATGGCTACACCTTC,CASSSPMGADYGYTF
-,TRBJ2-3,few,TRBV12-3/TRBV12-4,TGTGCCAGCAGCATGCAGGGCGTAGCAGATACGCAGTATTTT,CASSMQGVADTQYF
TRBD2,TRBJ2-4,-,TRBV11-2,TGTGCCAGCAGCTTAGCGGCTAGCGGGAGTTTGTCAAACATTCAGTACTTC,CASSLAASGSLSNIQYF
TRBD1,TRBJ1-1,-,TRBV7-2,TGTGCCAGCAGCTTAGGGGGACAGCTGAACACTGAAGCTTTCTTT,CASSLGGQLNTEAFF
-,TRBJ2-7,-,TRBV6-5,TGTGCCAGCAGTTACTCGATGGAAAGCCGTAGACTTGATAGCTACGAGCAGTACTTC,CASSYSMESRRLDSYEQYF
-,TRBJ2-5,-,TRBV7-9,TGTGCCAGAAGCTTTACACGGATGGGAGAGACCCAGTACTTC,CARSFTRMGETQYF
-,TRBJ2-5,-,TRBV5-1,TGCGCCAGCAGTCCAGGGACATTATGGGAGCAGTACTTC,CASSPGTLWEQYF
-,TRBJ2-1,few,TRBV4-3,TGCGCCAGCAGCCGTTTACTGTCCACGAGTTCCTACAATGAGCAGTTCTTC,CASSRLLSTSSYNEQFF
TRBD1,TRBJ1-2,-,TRBV9,TGTGCCAGCAGCGTAGTCCCCGGGACAGGGAACGGCTACACCTTC,CASSVVPGTGNGYTF
-,TRBJ2-1,-,TRBV5-1,TGCGCCAACAGCTTGTTTGGGGTAGAGGGAAATGAGCAGTTCTTC,CANSLFGVEGNEQFF
TRBD1,TRBJ2-5,-,TRBV25-1,TGTGCCAGCAGTGAATACGGGGACAGGGCAGGAGAGACCCAGTACTTC,CASSEYGDRAGETQYF